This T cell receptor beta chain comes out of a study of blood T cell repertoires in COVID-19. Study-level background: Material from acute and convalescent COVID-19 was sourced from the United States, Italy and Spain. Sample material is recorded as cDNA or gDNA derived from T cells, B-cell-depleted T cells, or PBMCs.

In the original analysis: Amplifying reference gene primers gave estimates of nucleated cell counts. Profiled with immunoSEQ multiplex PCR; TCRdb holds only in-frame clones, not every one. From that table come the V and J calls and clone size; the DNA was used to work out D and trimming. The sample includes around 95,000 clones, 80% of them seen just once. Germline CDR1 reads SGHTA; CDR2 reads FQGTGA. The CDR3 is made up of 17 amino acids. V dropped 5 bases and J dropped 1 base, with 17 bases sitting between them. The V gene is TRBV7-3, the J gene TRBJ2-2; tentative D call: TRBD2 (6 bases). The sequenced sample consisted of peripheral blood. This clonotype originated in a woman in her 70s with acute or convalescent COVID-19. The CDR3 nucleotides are TGTGCCAGCAGCCTCAATGCGGGGCGGGAGAACACCGGGGAGCTGTTTTTT. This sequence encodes CASSLNAGRENTGELFF.